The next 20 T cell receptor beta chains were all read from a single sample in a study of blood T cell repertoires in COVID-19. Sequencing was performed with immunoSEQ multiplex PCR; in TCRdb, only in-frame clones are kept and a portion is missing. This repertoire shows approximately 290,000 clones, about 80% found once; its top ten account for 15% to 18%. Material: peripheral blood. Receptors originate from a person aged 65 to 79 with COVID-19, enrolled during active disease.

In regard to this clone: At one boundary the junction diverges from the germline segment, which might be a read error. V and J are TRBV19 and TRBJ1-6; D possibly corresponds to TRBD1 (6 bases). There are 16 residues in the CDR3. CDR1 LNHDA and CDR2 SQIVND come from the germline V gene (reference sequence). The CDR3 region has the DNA TGTGCCAGCAGTAGAGGTGGGGTCAGGGGAAATTCACCCCTCCACTTT. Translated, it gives CASSRGGVRGNSPLHF. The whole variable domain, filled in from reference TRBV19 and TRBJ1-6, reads DGGITQSPKYLFRKEGQNVTLSCEQNLNHDAMYWYRQDPGQGLRLIYYSQIVNDFQKGDIAEGYSVSREKKESFPLTVTSAQKNPTAFYLCASSRGGVRGNSPLHFGNGTRLTVT.

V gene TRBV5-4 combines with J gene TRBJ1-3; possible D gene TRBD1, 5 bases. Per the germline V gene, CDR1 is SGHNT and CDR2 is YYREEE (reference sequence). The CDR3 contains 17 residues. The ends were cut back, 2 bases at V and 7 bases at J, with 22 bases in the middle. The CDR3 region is CASSFRLGGAGGNTIYF. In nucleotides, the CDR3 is TGTGCCAGCAGCTTTCGTTTGGGCGGGGCCGGTGGTAACACCATATATTTT.

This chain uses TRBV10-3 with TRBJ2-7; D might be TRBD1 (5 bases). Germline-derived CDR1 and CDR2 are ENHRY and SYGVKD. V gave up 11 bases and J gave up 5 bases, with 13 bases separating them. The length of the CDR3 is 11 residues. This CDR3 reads CASGLGDEQYF. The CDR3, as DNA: TGTGCCTCAGGGCTGGGTGACGAGCAGTACTTC.

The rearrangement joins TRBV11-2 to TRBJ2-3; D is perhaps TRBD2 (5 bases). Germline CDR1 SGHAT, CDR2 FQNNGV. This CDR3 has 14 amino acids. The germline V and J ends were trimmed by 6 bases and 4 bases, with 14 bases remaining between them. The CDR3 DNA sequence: TGTGCCAGCAGGTTGAGCGGAAGAGCAGATACGCAGTATTTT. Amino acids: CASRLSGRADTQYF.

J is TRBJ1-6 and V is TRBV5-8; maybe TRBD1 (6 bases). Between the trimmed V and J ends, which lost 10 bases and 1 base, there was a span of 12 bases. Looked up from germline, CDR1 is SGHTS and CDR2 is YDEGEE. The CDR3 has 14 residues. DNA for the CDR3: TGTGCCTCGGGGGGGGCTTCCTATAATTCACCCCTCCACTTT. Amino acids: CASGGASYNSPLHF.

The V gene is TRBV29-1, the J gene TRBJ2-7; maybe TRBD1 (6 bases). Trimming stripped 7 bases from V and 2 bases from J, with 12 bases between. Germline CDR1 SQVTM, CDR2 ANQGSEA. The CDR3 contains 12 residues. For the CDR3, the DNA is TGCAGCGCCAGACAGGAAACCTACGAGCAGTACTTC. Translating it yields CSARQETYEQYF.

CDR3 loop: CASRPSGGQPQHF. The CDR3 DNA reads as TGTGCCAGCAGGCCGTCCGGGGGTCAGCCCCAGCATTTT. The chain uses TRBV28 and TRBJ1-5, with D maybe TRBD1 (5 bases). The germline gives CDR1 MDHEN, CDR2 SYDVKM. Trimming removed 6 bases from V and 6 bases from J, with 12 bases in between. The CDR3 spans 13 residues. Together with reference TRBV28 and TRBJ1-5, the CDR3 gives the full variable domain: DVKVTQSSRYLVKRTGEKVFLECVQDMDHENMFWYRQDPGLGLRLIYFSYDVKMKEKGDIPEGYSVSREKKERFSLILESASTNQTSMYLCASRPSGGQPQHFGDGTRLSIL.

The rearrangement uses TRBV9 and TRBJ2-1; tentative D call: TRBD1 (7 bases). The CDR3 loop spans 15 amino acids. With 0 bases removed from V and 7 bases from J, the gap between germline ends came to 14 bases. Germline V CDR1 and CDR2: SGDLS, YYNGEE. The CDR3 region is CASSVARGARNEQFF. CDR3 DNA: TGTGCCAGCAGCGTAGCCAGGGGGGCTAGGAATGAGCAGTTCTTC. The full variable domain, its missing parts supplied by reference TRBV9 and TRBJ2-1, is DSGVTQTPKHLITATGQRVTLRCSPRSGDLSVYWYQQSLDQGLQFLIQYYNGEERAKGNILERFSAQQFPDLHSELNLSSLELGDSALYFCASSVARGARNEQFFGPGTRLTVL.

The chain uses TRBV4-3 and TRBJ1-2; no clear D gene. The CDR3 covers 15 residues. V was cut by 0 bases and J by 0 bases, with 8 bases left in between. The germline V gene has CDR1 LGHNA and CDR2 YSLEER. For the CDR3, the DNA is TGCGCCAGCAGCCAAGATTTGGGCGCTAACTATGGCTACACCTTC. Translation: CASSQDLGANYGYTF.

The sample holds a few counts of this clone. CDR3 DNA: TGTGCCAGCAGCGTCGGGCGGGGACCGCAGTACTTC. Protein: CASSVGRGPQYF. V and J are TRBV9 and TRBJ2-7; possible D gene TRBD2, 6 bases. Germline assignment: CDR1 SGDLS and CDR2 YYNGEE. Trimming took off 2 bases at V and 9 bases at J, with 12 bases between the two ends. CDR3 length: 12 residues.

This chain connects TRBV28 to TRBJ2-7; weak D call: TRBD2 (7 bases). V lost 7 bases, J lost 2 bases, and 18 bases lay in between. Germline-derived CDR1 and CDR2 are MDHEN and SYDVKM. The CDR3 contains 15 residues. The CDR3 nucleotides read TGTGCCAGCATCGAAACGGGGGGCTACGCCTACGAGCAGTACTTC. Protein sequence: CASIETGGYAYEQYF.

CDR3 loop: CASSPEASGGRTDTQYF. CDR3 bases: TGTGCCAGCAGCCCAGAGGCTAGCGGGGGGCGCACAGATACGCAGTATTTT. This rearrangement joins TRBV5-6 to TRBJ2-3, with TRBD2 matching 11 bases. The CDR3 contains 17 residues. J was trimmed by 1 base and V by 4 bases; bases with no gene match: 8. The germline V gene encodes CDR1 SGHDT and CDR2 YYEEEE.

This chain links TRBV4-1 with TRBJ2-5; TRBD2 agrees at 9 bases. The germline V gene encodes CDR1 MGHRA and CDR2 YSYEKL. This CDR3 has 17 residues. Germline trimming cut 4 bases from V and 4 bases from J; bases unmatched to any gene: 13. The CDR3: CASSRYYAGGYLETQYF. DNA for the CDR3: TGCGCCAGCAGCCGCTACTACGCGGGGGGGTATCTAGAGACCCAGTACTTC.

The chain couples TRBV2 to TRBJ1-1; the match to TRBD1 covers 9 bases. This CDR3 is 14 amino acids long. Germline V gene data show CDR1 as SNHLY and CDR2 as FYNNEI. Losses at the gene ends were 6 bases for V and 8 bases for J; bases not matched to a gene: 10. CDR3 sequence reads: CASRTQPTGGEAFF. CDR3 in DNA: TGTGCCAGCAGGACTCAACCGACAGGGGGAGAAGCTTTCTTT.

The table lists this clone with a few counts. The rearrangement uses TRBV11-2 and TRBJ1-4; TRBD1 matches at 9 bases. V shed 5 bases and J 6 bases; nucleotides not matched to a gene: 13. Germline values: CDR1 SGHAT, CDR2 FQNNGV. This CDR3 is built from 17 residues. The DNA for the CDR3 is TGTGCCAGCAGCCCCGGGACAGGGTTTATTGTAGATGAAAAACTGTTTTTT. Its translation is CASSPGTGFIVDEKLFF.

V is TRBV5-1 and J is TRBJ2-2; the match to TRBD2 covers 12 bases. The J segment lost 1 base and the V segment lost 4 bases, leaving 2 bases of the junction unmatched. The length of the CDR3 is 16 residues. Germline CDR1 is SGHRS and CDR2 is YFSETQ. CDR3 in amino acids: CASSRTSGENTGELFF. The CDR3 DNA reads TGCGCCAGCAGCAGGACTAGCGGGGAGAACACCGGGGAGCTGTTTTTT.

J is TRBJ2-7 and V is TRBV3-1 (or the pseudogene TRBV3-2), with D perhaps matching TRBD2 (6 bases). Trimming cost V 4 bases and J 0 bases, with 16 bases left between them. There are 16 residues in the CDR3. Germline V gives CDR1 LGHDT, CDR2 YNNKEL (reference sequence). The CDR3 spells CASSPSVGGPSYEQYF. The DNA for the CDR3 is TGTGCCAGCAGCCCCTCCGTGGGAGGCCCCTCCTACGAGCAGTACTTC.

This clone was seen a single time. CDR3 protein: CASSLATGVSFNEQFF. CDR3 nucleotides: TGTGCCAGCAGCTTAGCGACAGGGGTTTCTTTCAATGAGCAGTTCTTC. The V call is TRBV7-2, the J call TRBJ2-1; 8 bases agree with TRBD1. V shed 0 bases, J shed 6 bases, and the junction held 7 bases outside the gene matches. Looked up from germline, CDR1 is SGHTA and CDR2 is FQGNSA. CDR3 length: 16 amino acids. Supplemented by reference TRBV7-2 and TRBJ2-1, the full variable domain reads GAGVSQSPSNKVTEKGKDVELRCDPISGHTALYWYRQSLGQGLEFLIYFQGNSAPDKSGLPSDRFSAERTGGSVSTLTIQRTQQEDSAVYLCASSLATGVSFNEQFFGPGTRLTVL.

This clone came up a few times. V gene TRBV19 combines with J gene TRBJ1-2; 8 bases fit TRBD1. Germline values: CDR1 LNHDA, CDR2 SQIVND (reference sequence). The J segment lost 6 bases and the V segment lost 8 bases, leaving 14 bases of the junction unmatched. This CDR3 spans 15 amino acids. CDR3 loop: CASLVRPGQVDGYTF. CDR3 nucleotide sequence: TGTGCCAGTCTAGTACGGCCGGGACAGGTTGATGGCTACACCTTC.

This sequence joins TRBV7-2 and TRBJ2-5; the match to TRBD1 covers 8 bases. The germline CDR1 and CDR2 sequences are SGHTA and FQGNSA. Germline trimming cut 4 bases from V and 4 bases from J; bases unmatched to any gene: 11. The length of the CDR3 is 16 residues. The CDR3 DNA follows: TGTGCCAGCAGCTATTACGGACAGGGTACTAGAGAGACCCAGTACTTC. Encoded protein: CASSYYGQGTRETQYF.